These T cell receptor beta chains were read from a single sample in a study of blood T cell repertoires in COVID-19. Measured with immunoSEQ multiplex PCR; TCRdb has only the in-frame clones, and not every one. The top ten hold around 3.5% of the sample, which has about 150,000 clones, around four fifths seen once. Material: peripheral blood. Receptors originate from a woman aged 80 or over with acute or convalescent COVID-19. Each CDR3 is given with its conserved first and last residue. D genes are given only for firm matches. Size is omitted from some rows. Given values are once, few, many or a class for expanded clones.

J gene: TRBJ1-1
D gene: .
V gene: TRBV2
clone size: .
CDR3 protein: CASDGQKNTEAFF
CDR3 DNA: TGTGCCAGCGATGGACAAAAGAACACTGAAGCTTTCTTT

J gene: TRBJ2-7
D gene: .
V gene: TRBV7-9
clone size: .
CDR3 protein: CASSFGLEPYEQYF
CDR3 DNA: TGTGCCAGCAGCTTCGGTCTTGAACCGTACGAGCAGTACTTC

J gene: TRBJ2-7
D gene: TRBD2
V gene: TRBV7-2
clone size: .
CDR3 protein: CASSLGSGGLYEQYF
CDR3 DNA: TGTGCCAGCAGCTTGGGTAGCGGGGGGTTGTACGAGCAGTACTTC

J gene: TRBJ1-2
D gene: .
V gene: TRBV30
clone size: few
CDR3 protein: CAWTRYLGSDGYTF
CDR3 DNA: TGTGCCTGGACACGATACTTAGGCAGCGATGGCTACACCTTC

J gene: TRBJ1-5
D gene: .
V gene: TRBV19
clone size: .
CDR3 protein: CASQYDRLTQPQHF
CDR3 DNA: TGTGCCAGTCAATACGACAGATTGACTCAGCCCCAGCATTTT

J gene: TRBJ2-1
D gene: TRBD1
V gene: TRBV7-2
clone size: .
CDR3 protein: CASSPRQGGLGNEQFF
CDR3 DNA: TGTGCCAGCAGCCCTCGACAGGGGGGCTTGGGCAATGAGCAGTTCTTC

J gene: TRBJ1-2
D gene: .
V gene: TRBV2
clone size: .
CDR3 protein: CASSEIQQDGYTF
CDR3 DNA: TGTGCCAGCAGTGAGATCCAACAGGACGGCTACACCTTC

J gene: TRBJ1-5
D gene: .
V gene: TRBV5-1
clone size: few
CDR3 protein: CASRKPPGRGQPQHF
CDR3 DNA: TGCGCCAGCAGAAAACCCCCAGGGAGGGGTCAGCCCCAGCATTTT

J gene: TRBJ2-7
D gene: .
V gene: TRBV3-1/TRBV3-2
clone size: .
CDR3 protein: CASSHDTYEQYF
CDR3 DNA: TGTGCCAGCAGCCATGACACCTACGAGCAGTACTTC

J gene: TRBJ1-1
D gene: .
V gene: TRBV6-5
clone size: once
CDR3 protein: CASSYGSTANTEAFF
CDR3 DNA: TGTGCCAGCAGTTACGGCTCTACAGCGAACACTGAAGCTTTCTTT

J gene: TRBJ2-4
D gene: .
V gene: TRBV6-5
clone size: .
CDR3 protein: CASSPTRGVQYF
CDR3 DNA: TGTGCCAGCAGTCCAACCAGAGGCGTTCAGTACTTC

J gene: TRBJ2-1
D gene: TRBD2
V gene: TRBV4-3
clone size: .
CDR3 protein: CASSQDTPSPGGVSDEQFF
CDR3 DNA: TGCGCCAGCAGCCAAGATACCCCCTCTCCGGGGGGGGTTAGCGATGAGCAGTTCTTC

J gene: TRBJ2-2
D gene: .
V gene: TRBV6-2/TRBV6-3
clone size: .
CDR3 protein: CASSYLAGSGELFF
CDR3 DNA: TGTGCCAGCAGTTATTTGGCAGGATCCGGGGAGCTGTTTTTT

J gene: TRBJ2-7
D gene: .
V gene: TRBV7-2
clone size: once
CDR3 protein: CASSNPPQGTYEQYF
CDR3 DNA: TGTGCCAGCAGTAACCCCCCACAGGGTACCTACGAGCAGTACTTC

J gene: TRBJ2-3
D gene: .
V gene: TRBV12-5
clone size: .
CDR3 protein: CASGADYHVYF
CDR3 DNA: TGTGCTAGTGGAGCGGACTACCACGTGTATTTT

J gene: TRBJ2-3
D gene: .
V gene: TRBV14
clone size: .
CDR3 protein: CASSQERTDTQYF
CDR3 DNA: TGTGCCAGCAGCCAAGAGAGGACAGATACGCAGTATTTT

J gene: TRBJ1-5
D gene: .
V gene: TRBV6-5
clone size: .
CDR3 protein: CASSYLLGQNNQPQHF
CDR3 DNA: TGTGCCAGCAGCTACCTCCTCGGACAGAACAATCAGCCCCAGCATTTT

J gene: TRBJ1-1
D gene: TRBD1
V gene: TRBV28
clone size: .
CDR3 protein: CASIHDRATGNTEAFF
CDR3 DNA: TGTGCCAGCATCCACGACAGGGCGACGGGGAACACTGAAGCTTTCTTT

J gene: TRBJ2-2
D gene: .
V gene: TRBV2
clone size: .
CDR3 protein: CASLAGSRQNTGELFF
CDR3 DNA: TGTGCCAGCCTCGCGGGGAGCAGGCAAAACACCGGGGAGCTGTTTTTT

J gene: TRBJ2-7
D gene: TRBD1
V gene: TRBV4-3
clone size: .
CDR3 protein: CASSQEGGQAYEQYF
CDR3 DNA: TGCGCCAGCAGCCAAGAAGGGGGACAGGCCTACGAGCAGTACTTC

J gene: TRBJ2-1
D gene: TRBD1
V gene: TRBV13
clone size: .
CDR3 protein: CASSPTGQGAYNEQFF
CDR3 DNA: TGTGCCAGCAGCCCCACGGGACAGGGAGCCTACAATGAGCAGTTCTTC

J gene: TRBJ2-6
D gene: TRBD2
V gene: TRBV19
clone size: .
CDR3 protein: CASTRGAGANVLTF
CDR3 DNA: TGTGCCAGTACCCGGGGGGCTGGGGCCAACGTCCTGACTTTC

J gene: TRBJ2-7
D gene: TRBD2
V gene: TRBV5-6
clone size: .
CDR3 protein: CASSLRLAGAYEQYF
CDR3 DNA: TGTGCCAGCAGCCTCCGACTAGCGGGAGCCTACGAGCAGTACTTC

J gene: TRBJ2-3
D gene: TRBD2
V gene: TRBV18
clone size: .
CDR3 protein: CASSPRTSGGFSTDTQYF
CDR3 DNA: TGTGCCAGCTCACCACGTACTAGCGGGGGGTTTAGCACAGATACGCAGTATTTT

J gene: TRBJ2-1
D gene: TRBD2
V gene: TRBV3-1/TRBV3-2
clone size: .
CDR3 protein: CASSQGLAGNEQFF
CDR3 DNA: TGTGCCAGCAGCCAAGGACTAGCAGGCAATGAGCAGTTCTTC

J gene: TRBJ2-1
D gene: TRBD2
V gene: TRBV5-1
clone size: .
CDR3 protein: CASQEGLAVHEQFF
CDR3 DNA: TGCGCCAGCCAAGAGGGACTAGCGGTCCATGAGCAGTTCTTC

J gene: TRBJ2-3
D gene: .
V gene: TRBV12-3/TRBV12-4
clone size: .
CDR3 protein: CASSFGGKDTQYF
CDR3 DNA: TGTGCCAGCAGTTTTGGCGGGAAAGATACGCAGTATTTT

J gene: TRBJ1-4
D gene: .
V gene: TRBV19
clone size: .
CDR3 protein: CASSMRGYSNEKLFF
CDR3 DNA: TGTGCCAGTAGTATGCGGGGTTACAGTAATGAAAAACTGTTTTTT

J gene: TRBJ2-7
D gene: .
V gene: TRBV19
clone size: .
CDR3 protein: CASSTRVGWGRSYEQYF
CDR3 DNA: TGTGCCAGTAGTACTCGGGTTGGTTGGGGGCGCTCCTACGAGCAGTACTTC

J gene: TRBJ1-3
D gene: TRBD1
V gene: TRBV5-1
clone size: .
CDR3 protein: CASSWGTGVDGNTIYF
CDR3 DNA: TGCGCCAGCAGCTGGGGGACAGGGGTCGACGGAAACACCATATATTTT

J gene: TRBJ1-3
D gene: TRBD1
V gene: TRBV4-2
clone size: .
CDR3 protein: CASSQEGQSNSGNTIYF
CDR3 DNA: TGTGCCAGCAGCCAAGAGGGACAGAGTAACTCTGGAAACACCATATATTTT

J gene: TRBJ2-1
D gene: TRBD2
V gene: TRBV5-1
clone size: .
CDR3 protein: CASSSPSGGARNEQFF
CDR3 DNA: TGCGCCAGCAGCTCGCCTAGCGGGGGGGCGAGAAATGAGCAGTTCTTC

J gene: TRBJ2-7
D gene: .
V gene: TRBV2
clone size: .
CDR3 protein: CASNAVAYEQYF
CDR3 DNA: TGTGCCAGCAATGCAGTTGCCTACGAGCAGTACTTC

J gene: TRBJ2-6
D gene: .
V gene: TRBV7-9
clone size: .
CDR3 protein: CASFPDFPPGANVLTF
CDR3 DNA: TGTGCCAGCTTCCCGGACTTCCCTCCTGGGGCCAACGTCCTGACTTTC